Each of the 17 T cell receptor beta chains below was sequenced from the same sample in a study of OX40 agonist ivuxolimab in advanced cancers. Some clones are missing from TCRdb's copy, which holds only in-frame ones; the method was immunoSEQ multiplex PCR. In the table there are fewer than 65,000 clones, 85% to 90% of which are singletons. The material sequenced was CD4+ or CD8+ T cells sorted from blood, taken in a trial of the OX40 agonist ivuxolimab. These TCRs come from an adult with an advanced solid tumor such as melanoma, head and neck, liver or kidney cancer.

This chain connects TRBV19 to TRBJ1-5; D gene uncertain. Germline V gene data show CDR1 as LNHDA and CDR2 as SQIVND (reference sequence). V lost 3 bases to trimming and J lost 9 bases, with 9 bases between them. The CDR3 extends over 12 amino acids. Here the CDR3 DNA reads TGTGCCAGTAGTATCCCGGCTCGGCCCCAGCATTTT. It specifies CASSIPARPQHF.

The chain is built from TRBV5-6 and TRBJ1-6, with D unclear. From germline, CDR1 is SGHDT and CDR2 YYEEEE. The CDR3 loop spans 14 amino acids. V lost 0 bases to trimming and J lost 8 bases, with 9 bases between them. CDR3 amino acids: CASSLGHGDSPLHF. In DNA form, the CDR3 reads TGTGCCAGCAGCTTGGGGCATGGGGATTCACCCCTCCACTTT.

The genes are TRBV7-9 and TRBJ1-5; tentative D call: TRBD1 (5 bases). The CDR3 contains 13 residues. CDR1 is SEHNR, CDR2 FQNEAQ, per germline (reference sequence). Trimming took 2 bases from V and 9 from J, leaving 11 bases between them. CDR3 bases: TGTGCCAGCAGCTTAAACGGACATCGGCCCCAGCATTTT. Its protein is CASSLNGHRPQHF.

The V gene is TRBV10-1, the J gene TRBJ2-3; TRBD1 might be the D (6 bases). The CDR3 loop spans 14 amino acids. V was clipped by 5 bases and J by 0 bases, with 9 bases between them. Looked up from germline, CDR1 is WNHNN and CDR2 is SYGVQD (reference sequence). DNA of the CDR3: TGCGCCAGCAGTTCACAGGGCAGCACAGATACGCAGTATTTT. Translation: CASSSQGSTDTQYF.

The genes are TRBV5-4 and TRBJ1-4; perhaps TRBD1 as D (5 bases). V lost 1 base and J 2 bases, leaving 12 bases between the germline ends. Germline values: CDR1 SGHNT, CDR2 YYREEE (reference sequence). The CDR3 runs to 16 residues. Here the CDR3 reads CASSLKLWGTNEKLFF. The CDR3, as DNA: TGTGCCAGCAGCTTGAAATTGTGGGGGACTAATGAAAAACTGTTTTTT.

The V gene is TRBV5-1, the J gene TRBJ1-2, with 10 bases aligning to TRBD1. With 2 bases clipped from V and 6 bases from J, the junction kept 10 bases outside the gene matches. This CDR3 has 16 residues. Per germline, CDR1 SGHRS and CDR2 YFSETQ. CDR3 DNA sequence: TGCGCCAGCAGCTTACTGGGCTCCGGGACAGGGGATGGCTACACCTTC. It yields the protein CASSLLGSGTGDGYTF.

This clone was recorded once. The rearrangement uses TRBV5-1 and TRBJ2-7; the D gene is possibly TRBD1 (5 bases). V dropped 0 bases and J dropped 4 bases, with 11 bases sitting between them. Looked up from germline, CDR1 is SGHRS and CDR2 is YFSETQ. This CDR3 has 14 amino acids. Here the CDR3 DNA reads TGCGCCAGCAGCTTGGGGCAGGGCGCTTACGAGCAGTACTTC. This sequence encodes CASSLGQGAYEQYF. Looking up the rest from reference TRBV5-1 and TRBJ2-7 gives the full variable domain: KAGVTQTPRYLIKTRGQQVTLSCSPISGHRSVSWYQQTPGQGLQFLFEYFSETQRNKGNFPGRFSGRQFSNSRSEMNVSTLELGDSALYLCASSLGQGAYEQYFGPGTRLTVT.

The rearrangement links TRBV7-2 to TRBJ2-3; no firm D call. Germline-derived CDR1 and CDR2 are SGHTA and FQGNSA. There are 14 residues in the CDR3. The V and J ends lost 5 bases and 3 bases respectively, with 12 bases between them. For the CDR3, the DNA is TGTGCCAGCAGCCCGAGGTTTTTAACAGATACGCAGTATTTT. This encodes CASSPRFLTDTQYF.

V and J are TRBV7-9 and TRBJ2-1; 9 bases agree with TRBD2. J gave up 5 bases and V 0 bases, and 2 bases lay outside the gene matches. Germline CDR1 SEHNR, CDR2 FQNEAQ (reference sequence). The CDR3 is 15 residues long. The CDR3 DNA follows: TGTGCCAGCAGCTTAGCTAGCGGGAGTGACAATGAGCAGTTCTTC. The encoded protein is CASSLASGSDNEQFF.

This CDR3 is CASSFGGPYGANVLTF. CDR3 nucleotides: TGTGCCAGCAGCTTCGGGGGTCCTTATGGGGCCAACGTCCTGACTTTC. This chain links TRBV5-4 with TRBJ2-6; TRBD2 is a possible D gene (6 bases). The CDR3 sequence is 16 residues long. Germline lookup yields CDR1 SGHNT and CDR2 YYREEE (reference sequence). Trimming shortened V by 2 bases and J by 3 bases, and 12 bases separated the two germline ends.

The chain carries TRBV6-4 and TRBJ2-1, with 12 bases matching TRBD2. The CDR3 extends over 15 amino acids. CDR1 and CDR2 (germline): MRHNA, SNTAGT. Trimming cost V 5 bases and J 7 bases; bases outside gene matches: 6. The CDR3 DNA reads as TGTGCCAGCAGTAGACTAGCGGGAGAGGGAAATGAGCAGTTCTTC. Translation gives CASSRLAGEGNEQFF.

CDR3 coding DNA: TGCGCCAGCAGCTTGATGACGGGCGGCACTGAAGCTTTCTTT. Translating gives CASSLMTGGTEAFF. The chain employs TRBV5-1 and TRBJ1-1; no definite D call. CDR3 length equals 14 residues. The germline gives CDR1 SGHRS, CDR2 YFSETQ. Trimming pared 1 base from V and 4 bases from J, leaving 11 bases between.

The chain joins TRBV2 to TRBJ2-5, with D possibly matching TRBD2 (6 bases). The CDR3 has 13 residues. Deletions cut 8 bases from V and 5 bases from J, with 15 bases between. Germline lookup yields CDR1 SNHLY and CDR2 FYNNEI. The CDR3 sequence: CASVRDSGETQYF. The CDR3, as DNA: TGTGCCAGCGTTCGGGACTCCGGGGAGACCCAGTACTTC.

The chain combines TRBV5-4 with TRBJ2-7, with 15 bases identical to TRBD2. Looked up from germline, CDR1 is SGHNT and CDR2 is YYREEE (reference sequence). The CDR3 loop spans 16 amino acids. J lost 4 bases, V lost 4 bases, and 6 bases had no gene match. The CDR3 is CASSAGLAGGGYEQYF. The CDR3 DNA reads TGTGCCAGCAGCGCGGGACTAGCGGGAGGTGGGTACGAGCAGTACTTC.

The chain has TRBV21-1 and TRBJ2-1; the table's D call TRBD2 went unverified against the DNA. TRBV21-1 is labeled a pseudogene. The CDR3 contains 18 residues. Written as DNA, the CDR3 is TGTGCCAGCAGCCCACCCAGACTAGCGGGAGGATCCTACAATGAGCAGTTCTTC. The encoded protein is CASSPPRLAGGSYNEQFF.

V is TRBV7-9 and J is TRBJ1-2; 7 bases line up with TRBD1. The ends lost 10 bases at V and 4 bases at J; junction bases unmatched: 9. This CDR3 is 13 amino acids long. CDR1 SEHNR and CDR2 FQNEAQ come from the germline V gene (reference sequence). In DNA, the CDR3 is TGTGCCATTCCCCGGGGGACAGCCTATGGCTACACCTTC. It is translated as CAIPRGTAYGYTF.

This rearrangement joins TRBV28 to TRBJ1-5; D not resolved. The CDR3 spans 12 residues. V was clipped by 3 bases and J by 5 bases, with 5 bases between them. CDR1 MDHEN and CDR2 SYDVKM come from the germline V gene. CDR3 loop: CASSFLYQPQHF. DNA of the CDR3: TGTGCCAGCAGTTTTCTCTATCAGCCCCAGCATTTT.